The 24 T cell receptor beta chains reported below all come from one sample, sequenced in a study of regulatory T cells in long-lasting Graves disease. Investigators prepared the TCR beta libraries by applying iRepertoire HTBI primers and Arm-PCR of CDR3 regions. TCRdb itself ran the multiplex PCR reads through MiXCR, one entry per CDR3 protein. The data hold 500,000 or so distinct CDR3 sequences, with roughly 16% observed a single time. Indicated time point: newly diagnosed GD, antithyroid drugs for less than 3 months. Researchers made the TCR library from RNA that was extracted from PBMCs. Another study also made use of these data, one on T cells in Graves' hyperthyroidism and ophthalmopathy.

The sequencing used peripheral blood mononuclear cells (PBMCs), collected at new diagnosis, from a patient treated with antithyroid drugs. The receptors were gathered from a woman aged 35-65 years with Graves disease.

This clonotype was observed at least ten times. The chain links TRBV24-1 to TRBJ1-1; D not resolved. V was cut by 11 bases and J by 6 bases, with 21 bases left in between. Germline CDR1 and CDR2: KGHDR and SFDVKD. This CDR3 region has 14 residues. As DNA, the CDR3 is TGTGCCAAAAAATACAGCCCCAATTTCCCTGAAGCTTTCTTT. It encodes CAKKYSPNFPEAFF.

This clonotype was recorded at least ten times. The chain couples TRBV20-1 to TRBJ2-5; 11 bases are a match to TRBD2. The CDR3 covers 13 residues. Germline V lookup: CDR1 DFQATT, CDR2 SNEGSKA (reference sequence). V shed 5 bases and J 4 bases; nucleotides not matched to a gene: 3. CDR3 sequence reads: CSAFSGGAETQYF. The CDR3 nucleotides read TGCAGTGCTTTTAGCGGGGGGGCAGAGACCCAGTACTTC.

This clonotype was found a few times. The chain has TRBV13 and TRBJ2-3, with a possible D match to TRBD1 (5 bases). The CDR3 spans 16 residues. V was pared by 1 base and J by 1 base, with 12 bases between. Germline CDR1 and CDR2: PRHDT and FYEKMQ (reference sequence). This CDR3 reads CASSLEQGIGTDTQYF. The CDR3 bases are TGTGCCAGCAGCTTAGAGCAGGGAATTGGCACAGATACGCAGTATTTT.

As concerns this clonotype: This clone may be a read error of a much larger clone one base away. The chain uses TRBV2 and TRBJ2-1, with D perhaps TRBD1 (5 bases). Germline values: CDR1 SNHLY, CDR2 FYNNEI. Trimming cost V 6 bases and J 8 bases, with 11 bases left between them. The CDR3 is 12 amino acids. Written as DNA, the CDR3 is TGTGCCAGCAGGGTCCAGGGTGATGAGCAGTTCTTC. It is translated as CASRVQGDEQFF. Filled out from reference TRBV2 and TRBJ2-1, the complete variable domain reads EPEVTQTPSHQVTQMGQEVILRCVPISNHLYFYWYRQILGQKVEFLVSFYNNEISEKSEIFDDQFSVERPDGSNFTLKIRSTKLEDSAMYFCASRVQGDEQFFGPGTRLTVL.

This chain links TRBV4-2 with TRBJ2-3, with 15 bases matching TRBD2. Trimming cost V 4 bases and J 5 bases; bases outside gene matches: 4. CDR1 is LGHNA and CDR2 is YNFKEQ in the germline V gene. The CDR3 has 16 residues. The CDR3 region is CASSLWTSGGEDTQYF. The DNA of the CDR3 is TGTGCCAGCAGCCTTTGGACTAGCGGGGGGGAAGATACGCAGTATTTT.

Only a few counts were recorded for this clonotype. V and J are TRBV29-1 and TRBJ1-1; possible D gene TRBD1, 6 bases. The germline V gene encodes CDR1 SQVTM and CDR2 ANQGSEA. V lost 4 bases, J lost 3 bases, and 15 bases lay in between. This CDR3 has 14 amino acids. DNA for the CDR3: TGCAGCGTTGGCCAGGGGAGTTTAGACACTGAAGCTTTCTTT. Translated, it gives CSVGQGSLDTEAFF.

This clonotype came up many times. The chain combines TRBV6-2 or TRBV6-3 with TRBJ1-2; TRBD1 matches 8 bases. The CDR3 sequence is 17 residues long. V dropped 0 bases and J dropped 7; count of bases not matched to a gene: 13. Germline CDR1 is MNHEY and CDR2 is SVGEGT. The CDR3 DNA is TGTGCCAGCAGTTACTCGAAATTCGGTCAGGGGGCTGGTGGCTACACCTTC. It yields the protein CASSYSKFGQGAGGYTF.

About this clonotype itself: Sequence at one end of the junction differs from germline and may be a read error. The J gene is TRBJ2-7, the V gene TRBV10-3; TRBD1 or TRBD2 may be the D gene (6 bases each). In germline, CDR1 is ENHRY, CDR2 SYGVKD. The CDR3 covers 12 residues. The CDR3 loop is CAIGGTSYERYF. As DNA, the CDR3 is TGTGCCATCGGGGGGACATCCTACGAGCGGTACTTC.

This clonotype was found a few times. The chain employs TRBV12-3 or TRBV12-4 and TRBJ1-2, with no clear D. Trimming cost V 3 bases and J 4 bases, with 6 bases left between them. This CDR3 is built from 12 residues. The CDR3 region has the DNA TGTGCCAGCAGTTTCGGGATCTATGGCTACACCTTC. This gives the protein CASSFGIYGYTF.

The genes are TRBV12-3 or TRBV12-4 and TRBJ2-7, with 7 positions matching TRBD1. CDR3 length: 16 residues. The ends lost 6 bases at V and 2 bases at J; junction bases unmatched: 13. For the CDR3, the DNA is TGTGCCAGCAGCCAAGATCGGGTAGGGGGCACCTACGAGCAGTACTTC. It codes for CASSQDRVGGTYEQYF.

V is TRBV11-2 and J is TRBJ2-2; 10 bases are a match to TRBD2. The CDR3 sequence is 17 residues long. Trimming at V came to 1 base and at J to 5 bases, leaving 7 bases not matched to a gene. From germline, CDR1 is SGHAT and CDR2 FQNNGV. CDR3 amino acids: CASSLAQRGGPTGELFF. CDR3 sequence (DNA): TGTGCCAGCAGCTTAGCCCAGCGGGGGGGCCCGACCGGGGAGCTGTTTTTT.

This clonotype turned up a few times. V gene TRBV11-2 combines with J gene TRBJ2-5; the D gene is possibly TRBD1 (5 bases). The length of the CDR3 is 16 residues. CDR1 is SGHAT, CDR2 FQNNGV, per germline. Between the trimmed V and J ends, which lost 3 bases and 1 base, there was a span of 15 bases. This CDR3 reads CASSFRPRQPQETQYF. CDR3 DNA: TGTGCCAGCAGCTTTCGGCCCAGACAGCCCCAAGAGACCCAGTACTTC. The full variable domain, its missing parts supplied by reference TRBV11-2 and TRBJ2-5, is EAGVAQSPRYKIIEKRQSVAFWCNPISGHATLYWYQQILGQGPKLLIQFQNNGVVDDSQLPKDRFSAERLKGVDSTLKIQPAKLEDSAVYLCASSFRPRQPQETQYFGPGTRLLVL.

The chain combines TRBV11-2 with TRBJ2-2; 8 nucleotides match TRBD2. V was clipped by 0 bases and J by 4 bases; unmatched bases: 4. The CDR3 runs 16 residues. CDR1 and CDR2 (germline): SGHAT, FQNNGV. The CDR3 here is CASSLEAGGLTGELFF. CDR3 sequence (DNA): TGTGCCAGCAGCTTAGAGGCGGGGGGACTCACCGGGGAGCTGTTTTTT.

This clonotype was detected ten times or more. The CDR3 DNA sequence: TGTGCCACCAGCGCAAGCGCTGAAGCTTTCTTT. Its protein product is CATSASAEAFF. The V gene is TRBV15, the J gene TRBJ1-1, with D unclear. The V gene lost 5 bases and the J gene lost 6 bases, with 7 bases spanning the gap. Looked up from germline, CDR1 is LNHNV and CDR2 is YYDKDF (reference sequence). This CDR3 region has 11 residues.

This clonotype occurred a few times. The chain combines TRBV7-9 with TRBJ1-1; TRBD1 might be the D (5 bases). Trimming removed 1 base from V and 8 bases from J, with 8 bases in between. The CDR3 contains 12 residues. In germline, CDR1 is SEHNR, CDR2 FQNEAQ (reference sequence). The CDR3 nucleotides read TGTGCCAGCAGCTTAGGGGGCCAAGAAGCTTTCTTT. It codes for CASSLGGQEAFF.

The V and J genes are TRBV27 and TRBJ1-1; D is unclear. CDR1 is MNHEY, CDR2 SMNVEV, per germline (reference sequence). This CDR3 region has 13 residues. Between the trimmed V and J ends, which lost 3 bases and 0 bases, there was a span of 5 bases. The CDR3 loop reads CASSFDLNTEAFF. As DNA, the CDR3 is TGTGCCAGCAGTTTCGACCTGAACACTGAAGCTTTCTTT.

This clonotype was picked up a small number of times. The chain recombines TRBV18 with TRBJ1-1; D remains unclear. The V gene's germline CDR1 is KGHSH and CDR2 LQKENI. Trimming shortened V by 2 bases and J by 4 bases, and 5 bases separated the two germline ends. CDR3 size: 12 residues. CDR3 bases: TGTGCCAGCTCACCATACGGCACTGAAGCTTTCTTT. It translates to CASSPYGTEAFF.

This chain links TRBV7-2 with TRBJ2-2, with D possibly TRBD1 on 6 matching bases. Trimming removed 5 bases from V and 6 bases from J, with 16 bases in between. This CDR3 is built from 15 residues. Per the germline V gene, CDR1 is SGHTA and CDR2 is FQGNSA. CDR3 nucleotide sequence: TGTGCCAGCAGCCCCGACAGGTTAAGGTCCGGGGAGCTGTTTTTT. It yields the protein CASSPDRLRSGELFF.

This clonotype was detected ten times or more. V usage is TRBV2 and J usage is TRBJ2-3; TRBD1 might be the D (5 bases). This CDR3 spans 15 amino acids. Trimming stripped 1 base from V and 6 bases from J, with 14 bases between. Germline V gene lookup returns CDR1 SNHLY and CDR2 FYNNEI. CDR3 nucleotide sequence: TGTGCCAGCAGTGAAGTAGGACAAGGCGCGGATACGCAGTATTTT. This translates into CASSEVGQGADTQYF.

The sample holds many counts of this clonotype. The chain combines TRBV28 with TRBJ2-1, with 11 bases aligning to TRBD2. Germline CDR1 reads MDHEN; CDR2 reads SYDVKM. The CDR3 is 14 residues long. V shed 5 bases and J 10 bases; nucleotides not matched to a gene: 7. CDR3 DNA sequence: TGTGCCAGCAGTCTGCTAGCGGGGGGACTCGAGCAGTTCTTC. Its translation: CASSLLAGGLEQFF.

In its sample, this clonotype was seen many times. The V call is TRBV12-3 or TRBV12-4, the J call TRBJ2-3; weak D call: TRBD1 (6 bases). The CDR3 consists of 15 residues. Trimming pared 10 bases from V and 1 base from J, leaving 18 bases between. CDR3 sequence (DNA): TGTGCCACCGACTCGCTCAGGGGAGGCACAGATACGCAGTATTTT. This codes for CATDSLRGGTDTQYF.

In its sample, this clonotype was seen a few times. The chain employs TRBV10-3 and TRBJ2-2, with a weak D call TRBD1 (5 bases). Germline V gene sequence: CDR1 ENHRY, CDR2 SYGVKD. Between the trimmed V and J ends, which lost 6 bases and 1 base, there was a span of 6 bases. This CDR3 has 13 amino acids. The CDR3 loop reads CAISGQNTGELFF. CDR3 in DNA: TGTGCCATCAGCGGACAGAACACCGGGGAGCTGTTTTTT.

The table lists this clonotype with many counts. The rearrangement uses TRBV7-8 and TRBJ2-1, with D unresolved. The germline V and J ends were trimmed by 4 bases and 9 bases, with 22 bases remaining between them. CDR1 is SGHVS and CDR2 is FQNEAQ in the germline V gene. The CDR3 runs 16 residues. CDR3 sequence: CASSSHGPRLFGEQFF. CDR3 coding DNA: TGTGCCAGCAGCTCCCATGGCCCACGTTTATTCGGTGAGCAGTTCTTC.

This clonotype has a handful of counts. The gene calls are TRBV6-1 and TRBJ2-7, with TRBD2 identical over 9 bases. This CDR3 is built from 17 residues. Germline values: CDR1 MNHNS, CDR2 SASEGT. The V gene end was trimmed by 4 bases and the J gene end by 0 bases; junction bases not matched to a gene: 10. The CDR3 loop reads CASSGYGLARNSYEQYF. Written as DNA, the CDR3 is TGTGCCAGCAGTGGATACGGACTAGCGAGAAACTCCTACGAGCAGTACTTC.